Following are 28 T cell receptor beta chains from one sample sequenced in a study of CD8 T cells in Susac syndrome. The authors reverse transcribed roughly 0.5 to 1 ug RNA with random hexamers. One entry per CDR3 protein results from TCRdb running MiXCR on the immunoSEQ multiplex PCR reads. The data contain approximately 120,000 distinct CDR3 sequences, just over 90% of them singletons. Sequenced sample: CD8+ T cells from PBMCs. These receptor sequences come from a human donor with multiple sclerosis.

This chain connects TRBV6-6 to TRBJ1-5, with D uncertain. With 2 bases removed from V and 9 bases from J, the gap between germline ends came to 8 bases. Germline CDR1 is MNHNY and CDR2 is SVGAGI (reference sequence). This CDR3 is built from 12 residues. CDR3 bases: TGTGCCAGCAGTTACCCGCAGAGGCCCCAGCATTTT. This gives the protein CASSYPQRPQHF.

The chain is built from TRBV7-2 and TRBJ2-7, with D maybe TRBD2 (5 bases). CDR1 is SGHTA and CDR2 is FQGNSA in the germline V gene. V lost 0 bases and J 2 bases, leaving 11 bases between the germline ends. The CDR3 totals 15 residues. The CDR3 coding sequence is TGTGCCAGCAGCTTAGCCCGGGGTCCAACCTACGAGCAGTACTTC. It codes for CASSLARGPTYEQYF.

The gene calls are TRBV27 and TRBJ1-2; D ambiguous. Looked up from germline, CDR1 is MNHEY and CDR2 is SMNVEV (reference sequence). V lost 0 bases to trimming and J lost 4 bases, with 6 bases between them. The CDR3 extends over 13 amino acids. The CDR3 DNA follows: TGTGCCAGCAGTTTATCGAGTGGCTATGGCTACACCTTC. Its translation is CASSLSSGYGYTF.

The chain links TRBV18 to TRBJ1-3; the D gene is possibly TRBD1 (5 bases). The CDR3 has 17 amino acids. V gave up 4 bases and J gave up 0 bases, with 16 bases separating them. Germline V gene lookup returns CDR1 KGHSH and CDR2 LQKENI. CDR3 region: CASSLSWGPNSGNTIYF. CDR3 DNA: TGTGCCAGCTCACTTAGCTGGGGACCAAACTCTGGAAACACCATATATTTT.

This chain links TRBV20-1 with TRBJ2-4; TRBD1 matches 8 bases. Germline lookup yields CDR1 DFQATT and CDR2 SNEGSKA (reference sequence). The V and J ends lost 5 bases and 1 base, in that order; junction bases with no gene match: 1. This CDR3 region has 13 residues. The CDR3, as DNA: TGCAGTGCTCGACAGGGGGCCAAAAACATTCAGTACTTC. It translates to CSARQGAKNIQYF.

The gene calls are TRBV4-1 and TRBJ2-1; D might be TRBD1 (5 bases). V lost 4 bases and J lost 5, with 12 bases in between. The CDR3 spans 14 residues. The germline CDR1 and CDR2 sequences are MGHRA and YSYEKL. CDR3 coding DNA: TGCGCCAGCAGCCCCCGTAAAGGGGACAATGAGCAGTTCTTC. Encoded protein: CASSPRKGDNEQFF.

The gene calls are TRBV20-1 and TRBJ1-1; D not certain. Germline values: CDR1 DFQATT, CDR2 SNEGSKA (reference sequence). The V gene lost 1 base and the J gene lost 2 bases, with 14 bases spanning the gap. The CDR3 has 15 residues. Here the CDR3 reads CSARVVTTRNTEAFF. The CDR3 coding sequence is TGCAGTGCTAGAGTGGTCACAACGAGAAACACTGAAGCTTTCTTT.

This clonotype was found once. The chain joins TRBV29-1 to TRBJ1-1, with a weak D call TRBD1 (6 bases). V dropped 7 bases and J dropped 1 base, with 16 bases sitting between them. There are 14 residues in the CDR3. Germline V CDR1 and CDR2: SQVTM, ANQGSEA. The CDR3 DNA follows: TGCAGCGCGCCAGGGGCCCATGGGAACACTGAAGCTTTCTTT. Amino acids: CSAPGAHGNTEAFF.

This chain links TRBV3-1 with TRBJ2-7, with 10 bases fitting TRBD1. The germline V gene encodes CDR1 LGHDT and CDR2 YNNKEL (reference sequence). This CDR3 contains 15 residues. V lost 1 base, J lost 5 bases, and 5 bases stayed unmatched. CDR3 sequence reads: CASSQVKGQGNEQYF. The CDR3 DNA reads as TGTGCCAGCAGCCAAGTGAAGGGACAGGGGAACGAGCAGTACTTC.

The rearrangement joins TRBV7-9 to TRBJ1-1; D is uncertain. CDR1 SEHNR and CDR2 FQNEAQ come from the germline V gene (reference sequence). The V end was cut by 2 bases, the J end by 6 bases, with 4 bases between. The CDR3 has 11 residues. In DNA form, the CDR3 reads TGTGCCAGCAGCTTATCAGCTGAAGCTTTCTTT. Translated: CASSLSAEAFF. The variable domain in full, completed from reference TRBV7-9 and TRBJ1-1, reads DTGVSQNPRHKITKRGQNVTFRCDPISEHNRLYWYRQTLGQGPEFLTYFQNEAQLEKSRLLSDRFSAERPKGSFSTLEIQRTEQGDSAMYLCASSLSAEAFFGQGTRLTVV.

The rearrangement links TRBV3-1 to TRBJ1-1; D gene uncertain. This CDR3 spans 16 amino acids. Germline values: CDR1 LGHDT, CDR2 YNNKEL (reference sequence). The V end lost 0 bases, the J end lost 1 base, and 12 bases lay between the germline ends. Written as DNA, the CDR3 is TGTGCCAGCAGCCAAGATGCCAGACCAAAGAACACTGAAGCTTTCTTT. Protein: CASSQDARPKNTEAFF.

The V gene is TRBV25-1, the J gene TRBJ1-1; the D is unclear. Looked up from germline, CDR1 is MGHDK and CDR2 is SYGVNS. With 4 bases removed from V and 4 bases from J, the gap between germline ends came to 10 bases. The CDR3 consists of 13 residues. The CDR3 nucleotides read TGTGCCAGCAGTGGGCAGCCTTTCACTGAAGCTTTCTTT. This gives the protein CASSGQPFTEAFF.

This chain connects TRBV7-9 to TRBJ2-1; 11 bases match TRBD2. Germline CDR1 SEHNR, CDR2 FQNEAQ (reference sequence). The CDR3 extends over 12 amino acids. With V trimmed by 8 bases and J by 9 bases, 3 bases remained unmatched. The CDR3 protein is CASEGLAVEQFF. CDR3 nucleotide sequence: TGTGCCAGCGAGGGACTAGCGGTTGAGCAGTTCTTC.

V usage is TRBV9 and J usage is TRBJ2-3, with 16 bases identical to TRBD2. V shed 3 bases, J shed 10 bases, and the junction held 8 bases outside the gene matches. The germline CDR1 and CDR2 sequences are SGDLS and YYNGEE. The length of the CDR3 is 16 residues. The chain's CDR3 is CASSGWGLAGGSAQYF. The CDR3 DNA reads as TGTGCCAGCAGCGGCTGGGGACTAGCGGGGGGGTCTGCGCAGTATTTT.

The V call is TRBV28, the J call TRBJ2-7; a possible D gene is TRBD1 (6 bases). The ends were cut back, 6 bases at V and 6 bases at J, with 21 bases in the middle. This CDR3 spans 15 amino acids. CDR1 MDHEN and CDR2 SYDVKM come from the germline V gene. In DNA form, the CDR3 reads TGTGCCAGCAGCCAACGCCGGGACAACTGGGCCGAGCAGTACTTC. Translated: CASSQRRDNWAEQYF.

In its sample, this clonotype was seen once. V and J are TRBV4-1 and TRBJ2-3; D might be TRBD1 (6 bases). Trimming shortened V by 8 bases and J by 5 bases, and 23 bases separated the two germline ends. CDR1 MGHRA and CDR2 YSYEKL come from the germline V gene. The CDR3 runs 16 residues. CDR3 amino acids: CASGKGDRGRGDTQYF. The CDR3 DNA sequence: TGCGCCAGCGGTAAAGGGGATAGGGGGAGAGGAGATACGCAGTATTTT.

This chain uses TRBV7-9 with TRBJ2-3; 9 bases line up with TRBD1. The germline V gene encodes CDR1 SEHNR and CDR2 FQNEAQ (reference sequence). V lost 4 bases to trimming and J lost 6 bases; unmatched junction nucleotides: 8. CDR3 size: 15 residues. The CDR3 DNA reads TGTGCCAGCAGCTCGGACAGGGGTAGAGTCGATACGCAGTATTTT. This sequence encodes CASSSDRGRVDTQYF.

CDR3 DNA sequence: TGTGCCAGCAGCGCGGGGATCCTTAGCTCCTACAATGAGCAGTTCTTC. It yields the protein CASSAGILSSYNEQFF. The V gene is TRBV7-6, the J gene TRBJ2-1; D may be TRBD2 (6 bases). The CDR3 loop spans 16 amino acids. CDR1 SGHVS and CDR2 FNYEAQ come from the germline V gene. V was pared by 5 bases and J by 0 bases, with 14 bases between.

The J gene is TRBJ1-2, the V gene TRBV24-1; D may be TRBD1 (6 bases). The length of the CDR3 is 13 residues. Between the trimmed V and J ends, which lost 5 bases and 4 bases, there was a span of 10 bases. CDR1 and CDR2 from the germline V gene are KGHDR and SFDVKD. CDR3 in amino acids: CATSAGQSYGYTF. CDR3 DNA sequence: TGTGCCACCAGTGCCGGACAGAGCTATGGCTACACCTTC.

CDR3 bases: TGTGCCAGCAGCCAAGGCGGCAGCGGCACAGATACGCAGTATTTT. It yields the protein CASSQGGSGTDTQYF. This chain uses TRBV3-1 with TRBJ2-3, with D unresolved. This CDR3 region has 15 residues. V lost 1 base to trimming and J lost 1 base, with 9 bases between them. CDR1 and CDR2 from the germline V gene are LGHDT and YNNKEL (reference sequence).

The chain carries TRBV4-1 and TRBJ2-2; TRBD2 agrees at 7 bases. The ends lost 8 bases at V and 6 bases at J; junction bases unmatched: 6. The CDR3 totals 13 residues. Germline-derived CDR1 and CDR2 are MGHRA and YSYEKL. As DNA, the CDR3 is TGCGCCAGCGGAGGGGAGGGAGCCGGGGAGCTGTTTTTT. This sequence encodes CASGGEGAGELFF.

The V and J genes are TRBV29-1 and TRBJ2-6, with 7 positions matching TRBD1. The germline V gene has CDR1 SQVTM and CDR2 ANQGSEA. The junction had 4 bases not matched to a gene; V was cut back by 5 bases and J by 0 bases. This CDR3 is built from 15 residues. CDR3 region: CSVSGDSSGANVLTF. DNA of the CDR3: TGCAGCGTTTCAGGGGACAGCTCTGGGGCCAACGTCCTGACTTTC.

The V call is TRBV19, the J call TRBJ2-3; D not certain. V lost 7 bases and J lost 3, with 20 bases in between. Germline CDR1 LNHDA, CDR2 SQIVND (reference sequence). This CDR3 comprises 16 residues. The CDR3 DNA is TGTGCCAGTACACCCACCCAAATCCGATCGACAGATACGCAGTATTTT. This translates into CASTPTQIRSTDTQYF.

The chain employs TRBV3-1 and TRBJ2-2; no clear D gene. The CDR3 runs 14 residues. Germline CDR1 is LGHDT and CDR2 is YNNKEL (reference sequence). Trimming removed 0 bases at V and 8 bases at J, with 10 bases between. The CDR3 coding sequence is TGTGCCAGCAGCCAAGATTGGTCCGGTGGGGAGCTGTTTTTT. Its protein is CASSQDWSGGELFF.

In its sample, this clonotype was seen a few times. CDR3 sequence (DNA): TGTGCCAGCAGTGGGAGCACTGAAGCTTTCTTT. Residues: CASSGSTEAFF. The V call is TRBV6-1, the J call TRBJ1-1; D unclear. Germline-derived CDR1 and CDR2 are MNHNS and SASEGT. The CDR3 covers 11 residues. Trimming cost V 4 bases and J 4 bases, with 4 bases left between them.

This clonotype was seen a single time. The V gene is TRBV7-2, the J gene TRBJ2-4; no reliable D call. The V gene lost 2 bases and the J gene lost 2 bases, with 16 bases spanning the gap. Germline CDR1 reads SGHTA; CDR2 reads FQGNSA. The CDR3 loop spans 17 amino acids. The CDR3 sequence: CASSLSPPWETKNIQYF. CDR3 DNA sequence: TGTGCCAGCAGCTTAAGCCCCCCGTGGGAAACCAAAAACATTCAGTACTTC.

The J gene is TRBJ2-7, the V gene TRBV5-1; possible D gene TRBD2, 6 bases. This CDR3 has 15 residues. With 0 bases removed from V and 0 bases from J, the gap between germline ends came to 10 bases. Germline V CDR1 and CDR2: SGHRS, YFSETQ. The CDR3 bases are TGCGCCAGCAGCTTGGAGCGGGTAAGCTCCTACGAGCAGTACGTC. Amino acids: CASSLERVSSYEQYV.

The chain recombines TRBV4-1 with TRBJ2-7; weak D call: TRBD2 (6 bases). The CDR3 is made up of 15 amino acids. Between the trimmed V and J ends, which lost 4 bases and 2 bases, there was a span of 15 bases. The germline V gene has CDR1 MGHRA and CDR2 YSYEKL. CDR3 sequence reads: CASSPYQAGTYEQYF. In DNA form, the CDR3 reads TGCGCCAGCAGCCCCTATCAGGCGGGGACCTACGAGCAGTACTTC.